This is a list of T cell receptor beta chains from one sample in a study of blood T cell repertoires in COVID-19. Method: immunoSEQ multiplex PCR; TCRdb's copy keeps in-frame clones and lacks some. The data contain over 400,000 clones, 75% to 90% of them singletons. The sample taken for sequencing was peripheral blood. These receptors originate from a woman aged 25 to 39 with active or convalescent COVID-19. Each CDR3 is given with its conserved first and last residue. The D gene is left open where the match is weak.

V	J	D	DNA	CDR3
TRBV10-1	TRBJ1-1	TRBD1	TGCGCCAGCAGCAGGGGGGCGAACACTGAAGCTTTCTTT	CASSRGANTEAFF
TRBV19	TRBJ2-3	-	TGTGCCAGTAGTATTAAGTCAGCGAGCACAGATACGCAGTATTTT	CASSIKSASTDTQYF
TRBV6-6	TRBJ1-6	-	TGTGCCAGCAGTTCCGGGGTTTCACCCCTCCACTTT	CASSSGVSPLHF
TRBV6-5	TRBJ2-7	TRBD1	TGTGCCAGCAGACCCGAGCCGGGACAGCCCTACGAGCAGTACTTC	CASRPEPGQPYEQYF
TRBV24-1	TRBJ2-2	-	TGTGCCACCAGTGATGGGGGCGTGGCGGAGCTGTTTTTT	CATSDGGVAELFF
TRBV2	TRBJ1-2	TRBD1	TGTGCCAGCAGTAGGGACAGGTCCCCAAACTATGGCTACACCTTC	CASSRDRSPNYGYTF
TRBV2	TRBJ2-1	TRBD1	TGTGCCAGGACACAGGGGGCTTCCTACAATGAGCAGTTCTTC	CARTQGASYNEQFF
TRBV5-6	TRBJ1-2	-	TGTGCCAGCAGTTATGACAGAAATTATGGCTACACCTTC	CASSYDRNYGYTF
TRBV4-1	TRBJ1-2	-	TGCGCCAGCAGCCAAGTCGGTTTTGGCTACACCTTC	CASSQVGFGYTF
TRBV5-6	TRBJ2-3	-	TGTGCCAGCAGCCCGAAGCCTACAGATACGCAGTATTTT	CASSPKPTDTQYF
TRBV25-1	TRBJ2-3	TRBD1	TGTGCCAGCAGTGATGCGGGACAGGGTTGGGATACGCAGTATTTT	CASSDAGQGWDTQYF
TRBV5-1	TRBJ2-3	-	TGCGCCAGCAGCTTGGCCCGGCCAGGGACAGATACGCAGTATTTT	CASSLARPGTDTQYF
TRBV6-1	TRBJ2-7	TRBD1	TGTGCCAGCAGTGCTGGGGGACAGGGGATATACGAGCAGTACTTC	CASSAGGQGIYEQYF
TRBV19	TRBJ2-1	TRBD2	TGTGCCAGTAGCCCTCGGTCGGGGGGACGGGTCCATGAGCAGTTCTTC	CASSPRSGGRVHEQFF
TRBV4-2	TRBJ2-3	TRBD2	TGTGCCAGCAGCCAAGATCGGACTAGCGGGAGTGCGGCAGATACGCAGTATTTT	CASSQDRTSGSAADTQYF
TRBV10-1	TRBJ1-2	-	TGCGCCAGCAGTGACAGGGACTATGGCTACACCTTC	CASSDRDYGYTF
TRBV7-6	TRBJ2-2	TRBD2	TGTGCCAGCAGCCTGTACCTAGCGGGGGGTTCTGGCACCGGGGAGCTGTTTTTT	CASSLYLAGGSGTGELFF